Listed here is a single T cell receptor (beta chain). CDR1 SGHNT and CDR2 YYREEE come from the germline V gene (reference sequence). CDR3 length: 13 residues. The V end lost 4 bases, the J end lost 12 bases, and 17 bases lay between the germline ends. These data are taken from a study of T-cell reconstitution after alpha-beta-depleted transplantation in children. Preparing the TCRbeta library involved the use of unique molecular identifiers. Using its own MiXCR run on the PCR reads, TCRdb lists one record per CDR3 protein. The sample includes approximately 240,000 distinct CDR3 sequences, about a tenth of them seen just once.

V is TRBV5-4 and J is TRBJ2-1; D possibly corresponds to TRBD1 (5 bases). The input for sequencing was PBMCs, taken before TCRalphabeta/CD19-depleted stem cell transplant. The clonotype comes from a child in the first two years of life with acute myeloid leukemia, due to receive a stem cell transplant. CDR3 nucleotides: TGTGCCAGCAGCCCAGGGCTCCCCTGCGCGCAGTTCTTC. This codes for CASSPGLPCAQFF.